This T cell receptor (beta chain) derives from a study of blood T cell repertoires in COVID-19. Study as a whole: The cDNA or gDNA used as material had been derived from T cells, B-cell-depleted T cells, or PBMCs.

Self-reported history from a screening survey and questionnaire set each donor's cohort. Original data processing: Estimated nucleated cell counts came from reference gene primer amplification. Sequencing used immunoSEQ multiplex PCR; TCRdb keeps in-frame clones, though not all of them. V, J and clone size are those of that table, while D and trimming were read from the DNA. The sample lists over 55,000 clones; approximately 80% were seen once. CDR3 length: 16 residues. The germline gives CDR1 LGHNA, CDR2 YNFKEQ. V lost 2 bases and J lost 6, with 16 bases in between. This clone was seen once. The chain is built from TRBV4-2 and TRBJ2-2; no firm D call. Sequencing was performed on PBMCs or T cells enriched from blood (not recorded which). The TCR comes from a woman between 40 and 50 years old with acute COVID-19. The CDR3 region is CASSQPEGDLAGELFF. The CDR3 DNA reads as TGTGCCAGCAGCCAACCAGAAGGAGATCTCGCCGGGGAGCTGTTTTTT.